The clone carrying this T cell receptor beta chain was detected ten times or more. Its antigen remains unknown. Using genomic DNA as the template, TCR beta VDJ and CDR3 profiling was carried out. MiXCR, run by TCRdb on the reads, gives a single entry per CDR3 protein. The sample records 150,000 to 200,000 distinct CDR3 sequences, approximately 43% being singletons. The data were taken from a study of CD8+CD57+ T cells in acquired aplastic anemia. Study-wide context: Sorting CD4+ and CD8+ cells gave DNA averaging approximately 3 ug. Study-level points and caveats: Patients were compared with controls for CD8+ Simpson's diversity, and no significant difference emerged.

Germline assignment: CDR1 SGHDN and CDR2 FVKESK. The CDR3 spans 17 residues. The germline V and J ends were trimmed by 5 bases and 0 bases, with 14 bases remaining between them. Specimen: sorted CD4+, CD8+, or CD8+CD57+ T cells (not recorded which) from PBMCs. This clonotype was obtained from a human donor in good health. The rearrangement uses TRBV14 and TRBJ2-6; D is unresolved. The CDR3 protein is CASSNLGLLSGANVLTF. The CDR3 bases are TGTGCCAGCAGCAACCTAGGCCTTCTCTCTGGGGCCAACGTCCTGACTTTC.